A single sample is the source of the 29 T cell receptor beta chains below, sequenced in a study of blood T cell repertoires in COVID-19. Generated by immunoSEQ multiplex PCR, the TCRdb table keeps only in-frame clones and is missing some. Among about 250,000 clones, over 75% were seen once, and the ten largest hold approximately 8.2%. Input material: PBMCs or T cells enriched from blood (not recorded which). These receptors were taken from a woman in her forties or fifties with acute COVID-19.

V and J are TRBV7-9 and TRBJ2-6; D not resolved. Trimming took 5 bases from V and 2 from J, leaving 7 bases between them. Germline assignment: CDR1 SEHNR and CDR2 FQNEAQ (reference sequence). The CDR3 loop spans 14 amino acids. CDR3 sequence (DNA): TGTGCCAGCAGCGGTCCTACTGGGGCCAACGTCCTGACTTTC. Protein sequence: CASSGPTGANVLTF.

This chain connects TRBV18 to TRBJ1-2, with a tentative D call TRBD1 (5 bases). V was trimmed by 2 bases and J by 3 bases, leaving 13 bases between them. CDR1 is KGHSH and CDR2 is LQKENI in the germline V gene. This CDR3 is 15 amino acids long. The CDR3 sequence: CASSPTDTTDYGYTF. CDR3 nucleotides: TGTGCCAGCTCACCAACGGACACAACCGACTATGGCTACACCTTC.

The chain employs TRBV5-4 and TRBJ2-2; 8 bases agree with TRBD2. J was trimmed by 4 bases and V by 4 bases; bases with no gene match: 6. Germline assignment: CDR1 SGHNT and CDR2 YYREEE (reference sequence). The CDR3 length is 15 residues. The CDR3 DNA reads as TGTGCCAGCAGCACCGGGACTAGAGTCACCGGGGAGCTGTTTTTT. Translation: CASSTGTRVTGELFF.

V usage is TRBV30 and J usage is TRBJ1-2; D possibly corresponds to TRBD1 (5 bases). CDR3 size: 14 residues. Germline values: CDR1 GTSNPN, CDR2 SVGIG (reference sequence). With 0 bases removed from V and 3 bases from J, the gap between germline ends came to 11 bases. CDR3 sequence: CAWSVWGADYGYTF. In nucleotides, the CDR3 is TGTGCCTGGAGTGTCTGGGGCGCAGACTATGGCTACACCTTC.

The chain has TRBV11-2 and TRBJ1-6, with a weak D call TRBD1 (5 bases). Trimming left V 5 bases short and J 7 bases short, with 18 bases between. This CDR3 contains 16 residues. Germline V lookup: CDR1 SGHAT, CDR2 FQNNGV. The CDR3 DNA is TGTGCCAGCAGCGGGACTTTTATAACCTTAAATTCACCCCTCCACTTT. Its translation: CASSGTFITLNSPLHF.

This chain uses TRBV5-6 with TRBJ1-2; TRBD1 aligns across 7 bases. Per the germline V gene, CDR1 is SGHDT and CDR2 is YYEEEE. The CDR3 covers 13 residues. V trimming: 2 bases; J trimming: 8 bases; junction bases outside the gene matches: 6. In DNA form, the CDR3 reads TGTGCCAGCAGCTTACAGGGGCCGGGGGGCTACACCTTC. Its protein product is CASSLQGPGGYTF.

CDR3 residues: CASSQDLSSYEQYF. The DNA of the CDR3 is TGCGCCAGCAGCCAAGACCTCTCCTCCTACGAGCAGTACTTC. J is TRBJ2-7 and V is TRBV4-3; no definite D call. CDR1 is LGHNA and CDR2 is YSLEER in the germline V gene. The CDR3 spans 14 residues. V was trimmed by 0 bases and J by 0 bases, leaving 6 bases between them.

The chain uses TRBV21-1 and TRBJ2-7; the D call of TRBD1 is as the table states it, not checked on the DNA. TRBV21-1 is given as a pseudogene. There are 14 residues in the CDR3. The CDR3 reads CASSKLLQTYEQYF. The CDR3 coding sequence is TGTGCCAGCAGCAAACTCTTACAGACCTACGAGCAGTACTTC.

In this sample, this clone turned up a few times. The V gene is TRBV4-1, the J gene TRBJ1-1; D unclear. The V and J ends lost 4 bases and 1 base respectively, with 13 bases between them. This CDR3 region has 15 residues. Germline V gene data show CDR1 as MGHRA and CDR2 as YSYEKL. The CDR3 sequence is CASSPGLTWNTEAFF. The CDR3 DNA reads as TGCGCCAGCAGCCCGGGTCTAACCTGGAACACTGAAGCTTTCTTT.

The chain uses TRBV9 and TRBJ1-1; perhaps TRBD1 as D (5 bases). Trimming stripped 4 bases from V and 1 base from J, with 14 bases between. CDR3 length: 15 residues. In germline, CDR1 is SGDLS, CDR2 YYNGEE. CDR3 region: CASSRAGNGNTEAFF. CDR3 coding DNA: TGTGCCAGCAGCCGGGCAGGGAATGGGAACACTGAAGCTTTCTTT.

This chain connects TRBV6-5 to TRBJ2-7; a weak D match, TRBD2 (6 bases). CDR3 length: 14 residues. In germline, CDR1 is MNHEY, CDR2 SVGAGI. Between the trimmed V and J ends, which lost 0 bases and 4 bases, there was a span of 10 bases. CDR3: CASSYSRDLYEQYF. CDR3 nucleotide sequence: TGTGCCAGCAGTTACTCAAGGGACTTGTACGAGCAGTACTTC.

CDR3 sequence (DNA): TGTGCCAGCAGCTTAGCGCTAGATAATCAGCCCCAGCATTTT. Encoded protein: CASSLALDNQPQHF. The chain has TRBV7-2 and TRBJ1-5; D unresolved. The V gene lost 0 bases and the J gene lost 4 bases, with 7 bases spanning the gap. Germline values: CDR1 SGHTA, CDR2 FQGNSA. The CDR3 extends over 14 amino acids.

V usage is TRBV29-1 and J usage is TRBJ2-1; no firm D call. Trimming took off 7 bases at V and 8 bases at J, with 12 bases between the two ends. Germline V gives CDR1 SQVTM, CDR2 ANQGSEA. This CDR3 has 11 residues. In DNA form, the CDR3 reads TGCAGCGCCAAAGTCCGGGATGAGCAGTTCTTC. Amino acids: CSAKVRDEQFF.

This clone appeared once. The V call is TRBV29-1, the J call TRBJ1-5, with D maybe TRBD1 (6 bases). V gave up 7 bases and J gave up 2 bases, with 15 bases separating them. From germline, CDR1 is SQVTM and CDR2 ANQGSEA. This CDR3 has 14 amino acids. The CDR3 protein is CSASRGSGNQPQHF. CDR3 nucleotide sequence: TGCAGCGCCAGCAGGGGATCCGGCAATCAGCCCCAGCATTTT.

This chain connects TRBV30 to TRBJ1-4; D is ambiguous. The germline V gene encodes CDR1 GTSNPN and CDR2 SVGIG (reference sequence). The CDR3 totals 12 residues. Trimming took 4 bases from V and 0 from J, leaving 3 bases between them. CDR3 amino acids: CAWTATNEKLFF. The CDR3 nucleotides read TGTGCCTGGACAGCAACTAATGAAAAACTGTTTTTT.

This sequence joins TRBV6-1 and TRBJ1-5, with 10 bases fitting TRBD1. The CDR3 is made up of 18 amino acids. J gave up 3 bases and V 0 bases, and 8 bases lay outside the gene matches. Germline lookup yields CDR1 MNHNS and CDR2 SASEGT. Written as DNA, the CDR3 is TGTGCCAGCAGTGAAGCGCCCGGGACAGGGGCCCTCAATCAGCCCCAGCATTTT. It is translated as CASSEAPGTGALNQPQHF.

The chain joins TRBV29-1 to TRBJ1-4; the D gene is possibly TRBD1 (6 bases). Trimming pared 3 bases from V and 1 base from J, leaving 6 bases between. CDR3 length equals 13 residues. CDR1 is SQVTM and CDR2 is ANQGSEA in the germline V gene. The DNA for the CDR3 is TGCAGCGTTGACAGGGGAACTAATGAAAAACTGTTTTTT. Protein product: CSVDRGTNEKLFF.

CDR3 nucleotides: TGTGCCAGCAGCGTCCTACTAGCGGGGGCGGGGGAGCAGTACTTC. Translated, it gives CASSVLLAGAGEQYF. The gene calls are TRBV11-2 and TRBJ2-7, with 11 positions matching TRBD2. This CDR3 is built from 15 residues. The ends lost 5 bases at V and 7 bases at J; junction bases unmatched: 10. Germline V gives CDR1 SGHAT, CDR2 FQNNGV.

The genes are TRBV7-2 and TRBJ2-2, with 12 bases matching TRBD2. Germline CDR1 is SGHTA and CDR2 is FQGNSA. The J segment lost 4 bases and the V segment lost 5 bases, leaving 14 bases of the junction unmatched. The CDR3 is 19 amino acids. The CDR3 DNA reads as TGTGCCAGCAGCCTAGGTTGGCTAGCGGGGGGGCGTGGCACCGGGGAGCTGTTTTTT. Translating gives CASSLGWLAGGRGTGELFF.

The rearrangement links TRBV5-4 to TRBJ1-1; possibly TRBD1 for D (5 bases). The CDR3 is made up of 15 amino acids. Germline CDR1 reads SGHNT; CDR2 reads YYREEE (reference sequence). V dropped 0 bases and J dropped 4 bases, with 13 bases sitting between them. This CDR3 reads CASSLEAGIGTEAFF. Here the CDR3 DNA reads TGTGCCAGCAGCTTGGAGGCAGGGATAGGCACTGAAGCTTTCTTT.

The chain links TRBV5-5 to TRBJ1-5, with a tentative D call TRBD1 (5 bases). V was pared by 6 bases and J by 4 bases, with 14 bases between. The CDR3 sequence is 14 residues long. In germline, CDR1 is SGHKS, CDR2 YYEKEE (reference sequence). CDR3 in DNA: TGTGCCAGCAACCGGCAGGGCGGTAATCAGCCCCAGCATTTT. Protein sequence: CASNRQGGNQPQHF.

This clone was picked up one time. The gene calls are TRBV4-3 and TRBJ2-2; D is unresolved. Germline loops: CDR1 LGHNA, CDR2 YSLEER. The V end was cut by 3 bases, the J end by 3 bases, with 8 bases between. The CDR3 spans 14 residues. CDR3 coding DNA: TGCGCCAGCAGCCAGGTCGGTTACACCGGGGAGCTGTTTTTT. Translating it yields CASSQVGYTGELFF.

The chain carries TRBV7-2 and TRBJ2-4; the D gene is possibly TRBD2 (7 bases). Germline CDR1 and CDR2: SGHTA and FQGNSA. The CDR3 runs 17 residues. The V gene lost 2 bases and the J gene lost 6 bases, with 20 bases spanning the gap. CDR3 protein: CASSLFTLGGAGNIQYF. Written as DNA, the CDR3 is TGTGCCAGCAGCTTATTTACCCTAGGGGGGGCAGGAAACATTCAGTACTTC.

The rearrangement uses TRBV6-2 or TRBV6-3 and TRBJ2-7; TRBD2 agrees at 9 bases. The CDR3 contains 15 residues. CDR1 is MNHEY and CDR2 is SVGEGT in the germline V gene. V trimming: 4 bases; J trimming: 2 bases; junction bases outside the gene matches: 6. CDR3 sequence reads: CASSLSGGNPYEQYF. The CDR3 DNA follows: TGTGCCAGCAGTTTGAGCGGGGGGAACCCCTACGAGCAGTACTTC.

The chain carries TRBV12-3 or TRBV12-4 and TRBJ1-1; no reliable D call. The CDR3 sequence is 13 residues long. The V end was cut by 9 bases, the J end by 0 bases, with 11 bases between. DNA for the CDR3: TGTGCCAGGGCAATTGGCATGAACACTGAAGCTTTCTTT. This gives the protein CARAIGMNTEAFF.

The V gene is TRBV5-1, the J gene TRBJ1-1, with no clear D. The germline gives CDR1 SGHRS, CDR2 YFSETQ. The CDR3 contains 16 residues. With 0 bases removed from V and 4 bases from J, the gap between germline ends came to 16 bases. CDR3 region: CASSLAGGRSTTEAFF. The DNA of the CDR3 is TGCGCCAGCAGCTTGGCCGGCGGCAGATCTACCACTGAAGCTTTCTTT.

This chain links TRBV12-3 or TRBV12-4 with TRBJ1-2, with 8 bases lining up with TRBD1. This CDR3 spans 13 amino acids. Germline trimming cut 6 bases from V and 4 bases from J; bases unmatched to any gene: 4. The CDR3 reads CASRPGQAYGYTF. The CDR3 bases are TGTGCCAGCAGACCGGGACAGGCCTATGGCTACACCTTC.

This clone was counted between two and nine times. The V and J genes are TRBV27 and TRBJ1-5; D call uncertain. Trimming removed 5 bases at V and 0 bases at J, with 14 bases between. The length of the CDR3 is 16 residues. CDR1 is MNHEY and CDR2 is SMNVEV in the germline V gene (reference sequence). CDR3 DNA: TGTGCCAGCAGTCGCCGGCAGAGGGATAGCAATCAGCCCCAGCATTTT. It yields the protein CASSRRQRDSNQPQHF.

By frequency in the sample, this clone is medium-sized. The chain links TRBV27 to TRBJ2-1; possibly TRBD2 for D (7 bases). The CDR3 spans 15 residues. V gave up 5 bases and J gave up 0 bases, with 11 bases separating them. Germline V lookup: CDR1 MNHEY, CDR2 SMNVEV (reference sequence). The CDR3 loop reads CASSTAGASYNEQFF. CDR3 DNA sequence: TGTGCCAGCAGTACGGCGGGGGCCTCCTACAATGAGCAGTTCTTC.